This T cell receptor (beta chain) comes out of a study of T cells in Graves' hyperthyroidism and ophthalmopathy. The CDR3 has 14 amino acids. Trimming stripped 3 bases from V and 3 bases from J, with 9 bases between. CDR1 and CDR2 from the germline V gene are WSHSY and SAAADI. Amplification targeted TCR beta CDR3 regions from RNA transcripts. HTBI primers were used for first-round RT-PCR of the TCR CDR3. Via MiXCR, TCRdb re-called the multiplex PCR reads, giving one row per CDR3 protein. The sample contains approximately 420,000 distinct CDR3 sequences, 15% of which appear only once. This clonotype was observed a handful of times.

This clonotype was obtained from a woman aged 25 to 39 with Graves' hyperthyroidism. Material: blood. The rearrangement uses TRBV10-2 and TRBJ1-5; D is possibly TRBD1 (6 bases). CDR3 DNA sequence: TGCGCCAGCAGTGACCACAGGGACAATCAGCCCCAGCATTTT. This sequence encodes CASSDHRDNQPQHF.